This is a list of T cell receptor beta chains from one sample in a study of cytomegalovirus exposure and HLA in healthy donors. Clones were sequenced by immunoSEQ multiplex PCR, and TCRdb holds only the in-frame ones, with some missing. This table holds some 60,000 clones, 85% to 95% found once. Sequences were obtained from PBMCs. All receptors derive from a man younger than 30 in good health and CMV-seropositive. Both conserved end residues are part of each CDR3. The D gene is left open where the match is weak. Size tells how often a clone was seen (once, few, many) or the class of an expanded clone, and some rows leave it out.

>NA|TRBJ2-7|TRBD2|TRBV28
TGTGCCAGCAGGGGACTAGCAGGCGAGCAGTACTTC
CASRGLAGEQYF
>NA|TRBJ2-5|TRBD1|TRBV18
TGTGCCAGCTCATGGGGACAGGGGTCGGAGACCCAGTACTTC
CASSWGQGSETQYF
>NA|TRBJ1-1|NA|TRBV29-1
TGCTCCGGGGGGCGCACTGAAGCTTTCTTT
CSGGRTEAFF
>NA|TRBJ2-7|NA|TRBV6-6
TGTGCCAGCAGTTTCGGCAGGGTCTACGAGCAGTACTTC
CASSFGRVYEQYF
>NA|TRBJ2-7|TRBD2|TRBV11-1
TGTGCCAGCAGCCCCCGGGGGGATGGCTCCTACGAGCAGTACTTC
CASSPRGDGSYEQYF
>NA|TRBJ2-4|TRBD2|TRBV5-1
TGCGCCAGCAGCATGCTCCCCCGGACCGGGACTAGCGGTACGCTAGCCAAAAACATTCAGTACTTC
CASSMLPRTGTSGTLAKNIQYF
>NA|TRBJ1-1|NA|TRBV5-4
TGTGCCAGCAGCTTGGGGGGGGGTGGCACTGAAGCTTTCTTT
CASSLGGGGTEAFF
>NA|TRBJ2-1|NA|TRBV11-3
TGTGCCAGCAGCTTAGAATACGGTAGCTCCTACAATGAGCAGTTCTTC
CASSLEYGSSYNEQFF
>once|TRBJ2-3|NA|TRBV28
TGTGCCAGCAGTTTGGCGGAGGGCCGGTTCCCTAGCACAGATACGCAGTATTTT
CASSLAEGRFPSTDTQYF
>NA|TRBJ2-2|NA|TRBV4-2
TGTGCCAGCAGCCAACACCCCCGGCGGAGTAACACCGGGGAGCTGTTTTTT
CASSQHPRRSNTGELFF
>NA|TRBJ2-7|TRBD2|TRBV29-1
TGCAGCGTTGAAGGATCGGGAGGTTACGGCTCCTACGAGCAGTACTTC
CSVEGSGGYGSYEQYF
>once|TRBJ2-5|NA|TRBV27
TGTGCCAGCAGATCCACAGTCAGGCGGGCTCGGGGGAAGACCCAGTACTTC
CASRSTVRRARGKTQYF
>NA|TRBJ2-5|NA|TRBV6-5
TGTGCCAGCAGCTCCGGGGGGCCAGAGACCCAGTACTTC
CASSSGGPETQYF
>NA|TRBJ2-6|TRBD1|TRBV11-2
TGTGCCAGCAGCTTAGGTAGGACAGGGCACTCTGGGGCCAACGTCCTGACTTTC
CASSLGRTGHSGANVLTF
>NA|TRBJ2-1|NA|TRBV5-6
TGTGCCAGCAGCTTTGGTCGACTGTTCAATGAGCAGTTCTTC
CASSFGRLFNEQFF
>NA|TRBJ2-1|NA|TRBV10-3
TGTGCCACCACGGAGACCCCTCGGGATGAGCAGTTCTTC
CATTETPRDEQFF
>NA|TRBJ1-1|NA|TRBV6-6
TGTGCCAGCAGTTACTCTACAGGTTGGACTGAAGCTTTCTTT
CASSYSTGWTEAFF
>NA|TRBJ2-7|TRBD2|TRBV28
TGTGCCAGCAGGATGACTAGCGGACGCTCCTACGAGCAGTACTTC
CASRMTSGRSYEQYF
>once|TRBJ2-2|TRBD1|TRBV7-9
TGTGCCAGCAGGGGGACAGGGTTCGGCGGGGAGCTGTTTTTT
CASRGTGFGGELFF
>NA|TRBJ2-5|TRBD2|TRBV5-4
TGTGCCAGCAAGGACAGCGGGAGGGGAGAGACCCAGTACTTC
CASKDSGRGETQYF
>NA|TRBJ2-7|NA|TRBV6-1
TGTGCCAGCAGTGAACGGTACGAGCAGTACTTC
CASSERYEQYF
>NA|TRBJ2-7|TRBD1|TRBV14
TGTGCCAGCAGCCGAGACAGGGTCAGGGGAAACTACGAGCAGTACTTC
CASSRDRVRGNYEQYF
>NA|TRBJ2-1|TRBD2|TRBV19
TGTGCCAGTAGGTCGACTAGCGGGGGGGCTCATGAGCAGTTCTTC
CASRSTSGGAHEQFF
>NA|TRBJ2-7|TRBD2|TRBV11-2
TGTGCCAGCAGCCGTGATTTGGGGGGGGGATCCTACGAGCAGTACTTC
CASSRDLGGGSYEQYF
>NA|TRBJ2-3|NA|TRBV21-1
TGTGCCAGCAGCAAAGGACGCGGGAACAGTCTCACCGATACGCAGTATTTT
CASSKGRGNSLTDTQYF
>NA|TRBJ2-1|TRBD2|TRBV10-3
TGTGCCATCAGTGAGTCACGGCGGGAGGGCCTGAATGAGCAGTTCTTC
CAISESRREGLNEQFF
>NA|TRBJ2-6|NA|TRBV25-1
TGTGCCAGCAGTGAATTAGACTCTGGGGCCAACGTCCTGACTTTC
CASSELDSGANVLTF
>NA|TRBJ1-5|TRBD1|TRBV7-9
TGTGCCAGCAGCTCACAGGGGGTAGATCAGCCCCAGCATTTT
CASSSQGVDQPQHF
>once|TRBJ1-1|NA|TRBV7-9
TGTGCCAGCAGCTTATTTCTTCTAACGAACACTGAAGCTTTCTTT
CASSLFLLTNTEAFF
>NA|TRBJ2-3|NA|TRBV10-3
TGTGCCATCACTGAGGACACGGAAGATACGCAGTATTTT
CAITEDTEDTQYF
>NA|TRBJ1-1|TRBD1|TRBV28
TGTGCCAGCAGCTTACCCGGGACAGAATACATGAACACTGAAGCTTTCTTT
CASSLPGTEYMNTEAFF
>NA|TRBJ2-7|TRBD1|TRBV10-3
TGTGCCATCGGCACAGGGGATTCCTACGAGCAGTACTTC
CAIGTGDSYEQYF
>NA|TRBJ1-4|NA|TRBV4-2
TGTGCCAGCAGACAGACAGAGACTAATGAAAAACTGTTTTTT
CASRQTETNEKLFF
>once|TRBJ2-7|TRBD1|TRBV28
TGTGCCAGCAGTTCCCCAGGGGGACAGGGTTACGAGCAGTACTTC
CASSSPGGQGYEQYF